Listed below are T cell receptor beta chains from one sample, sequenced in a study of T-cell memory formation after mild COVID-19. Using its own MiXCR run on the 5' RACE reads, TCRdb lists one record per CDR3 protein. The sample has about 320,000 distinct CDR3 sequences, roughly an eighth seen once. The sequencing sample was made of PBMCs or a T cell subset sorted from them (not recorded which). All receptors derive from a man aged 18 to 30 who had mild COVID-19 (a few samples of this study predate the infection). Cell type and time point are not known. Each CDR3 is given with its conserved first and last residue. Fields, in order: D gene, J gene, V gene, clone size, CDR3 protein, CDR3 DNA. The D gene is left open where the match is weak. Clone size appears in some rows only: once, few, many, or a class for an expanded clone.

D gene: .; J gene: TRBJ1-1; V gene: TRBV29-1; clone size: .; CDR3 protein: CSVAISGTEAFF; CDR3 DNA: TGCAGCGTTGCTATTTCAGGAACTGAAGCTTTCTTT
D gene: TRBD2; J gene: TRBJ2-2; V gene: TRBV7-9; clone size: many; CDR3 protein: CASTLAGSTGELFF; CDR3 DNA: TGTGCCAGCACACTAGCGGGGAGCACCGGGGAGCTGTTTTTT
D gene: .; J gene: TRBJ2-4; V gene: TRBV7-2; clone size: few; CDR3 protein: CASSLVYRRLWPKNIQYF; CDR3 DNA: TGTGCCAGCAGCTTAGTGTATCGCCGCCTGTGGCCCAAAAACATTCAGTACTTC
D gene: .; J gene: TRBJ1-1; V gene: TRBV6-5; clone size: .; CDR3 protein: CASSSEKNTEAFF; CDR3 DNA: TGTGCCAGCAGTTCCGAGAAGAACACTGAAGCTTTCTTT
D gene: TRBD2; J gene: TRBJ2-1; V gene: TRBV7-2; clone size: few; CDR3 protein: CASSLANPSGVIQDNEQFF; CDR3 DNA: TGTGCCAGCAGCTTAGCGAATCCTAGCGGGGTCATCCAGGACAATGAGCAGTTCTTC
D gene: .; J gene: TRBJ2-3; V gene: TRBV4-2; clone size: .; CDR3 protein: CASSQGKGGPTGTDTQYF; CDR3 DNA: TGTGCCAGCAGCCAAGGAAAAGGGGGACCTACCGGCACAGATACGCAGTATTTT
D gene: .; J gene: TRBJ1-1; V gene: TRBV6-2/TRBV6-3; clone size: .; CDR3 protein: CASRRDTLNTEAFF; CDR3 DNA: TGTGCCAGCAGGAGGGACACCCTGAACACTGAAGCTTTCTTT
D gene: TRBD1; J gene: TRBJ1-3; V gene: TRBV9; clone size: .; CDR3 protein: CASSVTGGRGNTIYF; CDR3 DNA: TGTGCCAGCAGCGTAACAGGGGGGAGAGGAAACACCATATATTTT
D gene: .; J gene: TRBJ1-1; V gene: TRBV7-8; clone size: .; CDR3 protein: CASSLGVRPEAFF; CDR3 DNA: TGTGCCAGCAGCTTAGGTGTCAGGCCCGAAGCTTTCTTT
D gene: .; J gene: TRBJ2-1; V gene: TRBV5-1; clone size: .; CDR3 protein: CASSPWTASSYNEQFF; CDR3 DNA: TGCGCCAGCAGCCCCTGGACCGCTAGCTCCTACAATGAGCAGTTCTTC
D gene: .; J gene: TRBJ2-1; V gene: TRBV9; clone size: .; CDR3 protein: CASSAADGEQFF; CDR3 DNA: TGTGCCAGCAGCGCGGCAGACGGTGAGCAGTTCTTC
D gene: .; J gene: TRBJ1-2; V gene: TRBV7-5; clone size: few; CDR3 protein: CISVPEARDRGGYGYTF; CDR3 DNA: .
D gene: .; J gene: TRBJ2-2; V gene: TRBV4-2; clone size: .; CDR3 protein: CASTPARTIAEQGTGELFF; CDR3 DNA: TGTGCCAGCACCCCGGCCCGGACTATAGCGGAACAAGGCACCGGGGAGCTGTTTTTT
D gene: .; J gene: TRBJ1-2; V gene: TRBV12-3/TRBV12-4; clone size: .; CDR3 protein: CASSFLGSNYGYTF; CDR3 DNA: TGTGCCAGCAGTTTTTTGGGATCCAACTATGGCTACACCTTC
D gene: .; J gene: TRBJ2-1; V gene: TRBV12-3/TRBV12-4; clone size: many; CDR3 protein: CASRGGEQFF; CDR3 DNA: TGTGCCAGCAGGGGGGGTGAGCAGTTCTTC
D gene: .; J gene: TRBJ2-1; V gene: TRBV6-5; clone size: .; CDR3 protein: CASSSGDEQFF; CDR3 DNA: TGTGCCAGCAGTTCGGGCGATGAGCAGTTCTTC
D gene: .; J gene: TRBJ1-1; V gene: TRBV7-2; clone size: few; CDR3 protein: CASSFRTASTEAFF; CDR3 DNA: TGTGCCAGCAGCTTCAGGACAGCGAGTACTGAAGCTTTCTTT
D gene: TRBD1; J gene: TRBJ1-3; V gene: TRBV6-5; clone size: few; CDR3 protein: CASTETGGSGNTIYF; CDR3 DNA: TGTGCCAGCACCGAAACAGGGGGCTCTGGAAACACCATATATTTT
D gene: TRBD2; J gene: TRBJ2-3; V gene: TRBV20-1; clone size: few; CDR3 protein: CSARLAGGKQYF; CDR3 DNA: TGCAGTGCTAGACTAGCGGGGGGGAAGCAGTATTTT
D gene: .; J gene: TRBJ1-5; V gene: TRBV7-2; clone size: .; CDR3 protein: CASSFGGEGQPQHF; CDR3 DNA: TGTGCCAGCAGCTTTGGGGGGGAGGGTCAGCCCCAGCATTTT
D gene: .; J gene: TRBJ1-1; V gene: TRBV2; clone size: .; CDR3 protein: CASGSIPSNTEAFF; CDR3 DNA: TGTGCCAGCGGATCGATTCCTTCCAACACTGAAGCTTTCTTT
D gene: TRBD1; J gene: TRBJ1-1; V gene: TRBV7-2; clone size: few; CDR3 protein: CASSIQGAGNTEAFF; CDR3 DNA: TGTGCCAGCAGCATCCAGGGGGCTGGGAACACTGAAGCTTTCTTT
D gene: .; J gene: TRBJ1-4; V gene: TRBV20-1; clone size: few; CDR3 protein: CSAEGRREKLFF; CDR3 DNA: TGCAGTGCTGAGGGTAGGCGGGAAAAACTGTTTTTT
D gene: .; J gene: TRBJ1-2; V gene: TRBV7-9; clone size: few; CDR3 protein: CASSIRDYYGYTF; CDR3 DNA: TGTGCCAGCAGCATCAGGGATTACTATGGCTACACCTTC
D gene: TRBD1; J gene: TRBJ1-5; V gene: TRBV12-5; clone size: .; CDR3 protein: CASGLVLGQTISNQPQHF; CDR3 DNA: TGTGCTAGTGGTTTGGTACTGGGACAGACTATTAGCAATCAGCCCCAGCATTTT
D gene: .; J gene: TRBJ2-7; V gene: TRBV21-1; clone size: few; CDR3 protein: CASSKRGTGGYEQYF; CDR3 DNA: TGTGCCAGCAGCAAAAGGGGGACAGGGGGGTACGAGCAGTACTTC
D gene: TRBD2; J gene: TRBJ2-1; V gene: TRBV19; clone size: .; CDR3 protein: CASSMASGGAGYNEQFF; CDR3 DNA: TGTGCCAGTAGTATGGCTAGCGGGGGGGCAGGTTACAATGAGCAGTTCTTC
D gene: TRBD2; J gene: TRBJ2-3; V gene: TRBV27; clone size: many; CDR3 protein: CASARREGTDTQYF; CDR3 DNA: TGTGCCAGCGCCAGACGGGAGGGGACAGATACGCAGTATTTT
D gene: .; J gene: TRBJ2-1; V gene: TRBV11-1; clone size: many; CDR3 protein: CASSLASGGSYNEQFF; CDR3 DNA: TGTGCCAGCAGCTTAGCGTCAGGGGGGTCCTACAATGAGCAGTTCTTC
D gene: TRBD1; J gene: TRBJ2-7; V gene: TRBV5-1; clone size: many; CDR3 protein: CASTTGQGHEQYF; CDR3 DNA: TGCGCCAGCACGACGGGACAGGGCCACGAGCAGTACTTC
D gene: .; J gene: TRBJ2-2; V gene: TRBV7-9; clone size: .; CDR3 protein: CASSLGRQGRGTGELFF; CDR3 DNA: TGTGCCAGCAGCTTAGGGAGGCAGGGAAGAGGCACCGGGGAGCTGTTTTTT
D gene: .; J gene: TRBJ2-5; V gene: TRBV7-9; clone size: few; CDR3 protein: CASSSYPAETQYF; CDR3 DNA: TGTGCCAGCAGCTCTTACCCTGCGGAGACCCAGTACTTC